The rows below give T cell receptor beta chains drawn from one sample of a study of T cells in Graves' hyperthyroidism and ophthalmopathy. One entry per CDR3 protein, called by TCRdb with MiXCR from the multiplex PCR reads. Among around 400,000 distinct CDR3 sequences, around 13% were seen once, and the ten largest hold 9.2%. The source material was blood. These receptors were obtained from a woman younger than 35 with Graves' hyperthyroidism. CDR3s include the opening cysteine and the closing phenylalanine or tryptophan. Each record gives: clone size, D gene, V gene, J gene, CDR3 protein, CDR3 DNA. D genes are given only for firm matches. The size entry is marked missing in some rows and otherwise reads once, few, many or a size class.

>-|TRBD1|TRBV19|TRBJ2-1
CASSAGTGFNHEQFF
TGTGCCAGTAGCGCCGGGACAGGGTTTAACCATGAGCAGTTCTTC
>-|TRBD1|TRBV9|TRBJ2-2
CASSVLGQGRTGELFF
TGTGCCAGCAGCGTCTTGGGACAGGGACGCACCGGGGAGCTGTTTTTT
>many|TRBD1|TRBV12-3/TRBV12-4|TRBJ1-2
CASSDPGGLGYTF
TGTGCCAGCAGCGACCCAGGGGGTCTTGGCTACACCTTC
>many|-|TRBV5-6|TRBJ2-2
CASSPKQGVGTGELFF
TGTGCCAGCAGCCCAAAACAGGGAGTGGGCACCGGGGAGCTGTTTTTT
>many|TRBD1|TRBV4-1|TRBJ2-7
CASSPRLTGAQPYEQYF
TGCGCCAGCAGTCCCCGCCTGACAGGGGCGCAGCCCTACGAGCAGTACTTC
>many|-|TRBV28|TRBJ2-7
CASSFPGSAGNEQYF
TGTGCCAGCAGTTTCCCTGGGAGTGCGGGGAACGAGCAGTACTTC
>many|-|TRBV28|TRBJ1-2
CACEGGASYGYTF
TGTGCGTGTGAGGGGGGCGCATCTTATGGCTACACCTTC
>many|TRBD2|TRBV5-1|TRBJ2-1
CASRLGAGVEQFF
TGCGCCAGCCGCCTAGGAGCGGGAGTCGAGCAGTTCTTC
>many|TRBD1|TRBV12-3/TRBV12-4|TRBJ2-7
CASSSSGGPYEQYF
TGTGCCAGCAGTTCCTCAGGGGGCCCCTACGAGCAGTACTTC
>-|TRBD2|TRBV5-6|TRBJ2-3
CASSLLGGRADTQYF
TGTGCCAGCAGCTTATTGGGCGGGAGAGCAGATACGCAGTATTTT
>many|-|TRBV12-3/TRBV12-4|TRBJ2-2
CASSRQGGIGELFF
TGTGCCAGCAGCCGCCAAGGCGGGATCGGGGAGCTGTTTTTT
>many|-|TRBV28|TRBJ1-2
CASSPQSRMNYGYTF
TGTGCCAGCAGTCCCCAGAGCAGGATGAACTATGGCTACACCTTC
>many|TRBD2|TRBV13|TRBJ2-3
CASSHSLAGRDRTDTQYF
TGTGCCAGCAGTCATAGTCTAGCGGGGCGCGACCGCACAGATACGCAGTATTTT
>many|-|TRBV5-6|TRBJ2-7
CASSSTTGFYEQYF
TGTGCCAGCAGCTCGACGACAGGTTTCTACGAGCAGTACTTC
>many|TRBD1|TRBV12-3/TRBV12-4|TRBJ2-5
CASSPPTGGRETQYF
TGTGCCAGCAGTCCGCCGACAGGGGGCAGGGAGACCCAGTACTTC
>-|-|TRBV9|TRBJ1-5
CASSVGRGPFEPQHF
TGTGCCAGCAGCGTAGGCAGAGGACCCTTCGAGCCCCAGCATTTT
>-|-|TRBV13|TRBJ2-3
CASSPVLRGAPDTQYF
TGTGCCAGCAGCCCAGTATTGAGGGGGGCCCCAGATACGCAGTATTTT
>-|-|TRBV6-1|TRBJ1-1
CASSEDQHLNTEAFF
TGTGCCAGCAGTGAGGACCAGCATTTGAACACTGAAGCTTTCTTT
>-|TRBD2|TRBV24-1|TRBJ2-1
CATSDTGLVMFF
TGTGCCACCAGTGATACGGGACTAGTGATGTTCTTC
>many|TRBD2|TRBV20-1|TRBJ2-5
CGQRGVSETQYF
TGCGGCCAGCGGGGGGTCTCAGAGACCCAGTACTTC
>many|-|TRBV6-1|TRBJ2-1
CASSRYNEQFF
TGTGCCAGCAGTCGTTACAATGAGCAGTTCTTC
>-|TRBD1|TRBV10-3|TRBJ1-6
CAISERQGGSYNSPLHF
TGTGCCATCAGTGAAAGACAGGGAGGCTCCTATAATTCACCCCTCCACTTT
>-|-|TRBV9|TRBJ1-2
CASSPRTRRAYGYTF
TGTGCCAGCAGCCCCCGCACGAGACGCGCGTATGGCTACACCTTC
>-|-|TRBV9|TRBJ2-7
CASSVSPGRTYEQYF
TGTGCCAGCAGCGTATCGCCAGGCCGCACCTACGAGCAGTACTTC
>few|-|TRBV19|TRBJ2-2
CASSSWGTGELFF
TGTGCCAGTAGTAGTTGGGGCACCGGGGAGCTGTTTTTT
>-|-|TRBV29-1|TRBJ2-2
CSGGLHTGELFF
TGCAGCGGAGGACTGCACACCGGGGAGCTGTTTTTT
>few|-|TRBV19|TRBJ2-5
CASSPLQGGETQYF
TGTGCCAGTAGTCCTCTCCAGGGGGGCGAGACCCAGTACTTC
>many|-|TRBV20-1|TRBJ2-5
CSARGARVNQETQYF
TGCAGTGCTAGGGGGGCCCGTGTAAACCAAGAGACCCAGTACTTC
>many|-|TRBV6-2/TRBV6-3|TRBJ1-1
CASTQSAMNTEAFF
TGTGCCAGCACTCAGAGTGCTATGAACACTGAAGCTTTCTTT
>many|TRBD1|TRBV5-6|TRBJ1-1
CASSPSGGGFSNTEAFF
TGTGCCAGCAGCCCTTCAGGGGGAGGATTTTCGAACACTGAAGCTTTCTTT
>few|-|TRBV19|TRBJ1-6
CASAGEGNSPLHF
TGTGCCAGTGCGGGGGAAGGTAATTCACCCCTCCACTTT
>few|-|TRBV9|TRBJ1-6
CASSVEPSSYNSPLHF
TGTGCCAGCAGCGTAGAGCCGAGCTCCTATAATTCACCCCTCCACTTT
>many|-|TRBV9|TRBJ1-2
CASSVENGDGYTF
TGTGCCAGCAGCGTAGAGAACGGGGATGGCTACACCTTC
>-|-|TRBV7-9|TRBJ1-1
CASSWPQVNTEAFF
TGTGCCAGCAGCTGGCCACAGGTGAACACTGAAGCTTTCTTT
>many|TRBD2|TRBV28|TRBJ2-7
CASSERLAREQYF
TGTGCCAGCAGTGAAAGACTAGCGCGGGAGCAGTACTTC
>many|-|TRBV7-2|TRBJ2-7
CASSLDRGPSYEQYF
TGTGCCAGCAGCTTAGATCGGGGGCCCTCCTACGAGCAGTACTTC
>few|-|TRBV6-5|TRBJ1-1
CASNYSGRETEAFF
TGTGCCAGCAATTACTCTGGGAGGGAGACTGAAGCTTTCTTT
>few|TRBD1|TRBV6-2/TRBV6-3|TRBJ2-7
CASSRTGTGTFYEQYF
TGTGCCAGCAGCCGGACCGGGACAGGCACCTTCTACGAGCAGTACTTC
>many|-|TRBV11-2|TRBJ1-5
CASSSVGETNQPQHF
TGTGCCAGCAGCTCAGTGGGGGAGACCAATCAGCCCCAGCATTTT
>few|TRBD1|TRBV20-1|TRBJ2-3
CSAPEPRGTDTQYF
TGCAGTGCCCCTGAGCCCAGGGGGACAGATACGCAGTATTTT
>many|TRBD1|TRBV5-1|TRBJ2-3
CASSKGQGAAQYF
TGCGCCAGCAGCAAGGGACAGGGGGCGGCGCAGTATTTT
>many|-|TRBV3-1|TRBJ2-5
CASSQGNGRTQYF
TGTGCCAGCAGCCAAGGGAATGGAAGGACCCAGTACTTC
>many|-|TRBV30|TRBJ1-5
CAWSVQGGNQPQHF
TGTGCCTGGAGTGTACAGGGTGGCAATCAGCCCCAGCATTTT
>many|-|TRBV7-9|TRBJ1-1
CASRGGPNTEAFF
TGTGCCAGCAGGGGCGGCCCCAACACTGAAGCTTTCTTT
>many|-|TRBV6-1|TRBJ1-1
CASSAQGGNTEAFF
TGTGCCAGCAGTGCGCAGGGTGGGAACACTGAAGCTTTCTTT
>many|TRBD1|TRBV20-1|TRBJ1-1
CSARDDRGAEAFF
TGCAGTGCTAGAGATGACAGGGGCGCTGAAGCTTTCTTT
>many|-|TRBV7-2|TRBJ1-1
CASSRDYTEAFF
TGTGCCAGCAGCCGTGACTACACTGAAGCTTTCTTT
>-|TRBD2|TRBV6-1|TRBJ2-1
CASSPSGTSAYNEQFF
TGTGCCAGCAGTCCATCCGGGACTAGCGCCTACAATGAGCAGTTCTTC
>many|-|TRBV10-3|TRBJ1-2
CAISYRTDDGYTF
TGTGCCATCAGTTACAGGACGGACGACGGCTACACCTTC
>few|TRBD1|TRBV28|TRBJ2-5
CASSPPGQGFETQYF
TGTGCCAGCTCCCCTCCGGGACAGGGGTTTGAGACCCAGTACTTC
>-|TRBD1|TRBV5-1|TRBJ2-1
CASSSSGGYYNEQFF
TGCGCCAGCAGCTCTTCAGGGGGCTATTACAATGAGCAGTTCTTC
>many|TRBD2|TRBV27|TRBJ2-7
CASSFVLGGREYEQYF
TGTGCCAGCAGTTTCGTCCTCGGCGGGAGGGAATACGAGCAGTACTTC
>-|-|TRBV11-2|TRBJ1-2
CASSLSGARGYTF
TGTGCCAGCAGCTTATCAGGGGCAAGGGGCTACACCTTC
>many|-|TRBV6-1|TRBJ2-5
CASSERTEETQYF
TGTGCCAGCAGTGAAAGGACAGAAGAGACCCAGTACTTC
>-|TRBD2|TRBV4-3|TRBJ2-1
CASSHEHRGSYNEQFF
TGCGCCAGCAGCCATGAACACCGCGGGAGTTACAATGAGCAGTTCTTC
>many|-|TRBV2|TRBJ1-4
CASSITGPAEKLFF
TGTGCCAGCAGTATAACGGGACCGGCGGAAAAACTGTTTTTT
>many|TRBD1|TRBV12-5|TRBJ2-7
CASDTGAGPPYEQYF
TGTGCTAGTGACACAGGGGCAGGGCCCCCCTACGAGCAGTACTTC
>-|TRBD2|TRBV7-2|TRBJ2-7
CASSLGLAGGYEQYF
TGTGCCAGCAGCTTAGGACTAGCGGGAGGCTACGAGCAGTACTTC
>many|-|TRBV6-2/TRBV6-3|TRBJ2-7
CASSYDRDGPYEQYF
TGTGCCAGCAGTTACGACCGGGACGGCCCCTACGAGCAGTACTTC
>many|-|TRBV2|TRBJ2-3
CASSSARDTQYF
TGTGCCAGCAGCTCGGCGAGGGATACGCAGTATTTT